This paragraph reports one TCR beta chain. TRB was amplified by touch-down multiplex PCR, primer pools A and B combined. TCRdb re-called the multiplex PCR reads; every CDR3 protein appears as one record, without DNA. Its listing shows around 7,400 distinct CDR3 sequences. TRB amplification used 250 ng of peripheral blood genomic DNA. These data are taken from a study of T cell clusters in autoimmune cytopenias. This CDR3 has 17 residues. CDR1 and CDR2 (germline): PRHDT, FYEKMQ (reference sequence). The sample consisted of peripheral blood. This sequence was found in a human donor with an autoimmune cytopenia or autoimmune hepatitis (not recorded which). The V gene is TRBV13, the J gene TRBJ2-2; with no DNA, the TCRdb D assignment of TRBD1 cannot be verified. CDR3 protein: CASSPMVRGWSTGELFF.